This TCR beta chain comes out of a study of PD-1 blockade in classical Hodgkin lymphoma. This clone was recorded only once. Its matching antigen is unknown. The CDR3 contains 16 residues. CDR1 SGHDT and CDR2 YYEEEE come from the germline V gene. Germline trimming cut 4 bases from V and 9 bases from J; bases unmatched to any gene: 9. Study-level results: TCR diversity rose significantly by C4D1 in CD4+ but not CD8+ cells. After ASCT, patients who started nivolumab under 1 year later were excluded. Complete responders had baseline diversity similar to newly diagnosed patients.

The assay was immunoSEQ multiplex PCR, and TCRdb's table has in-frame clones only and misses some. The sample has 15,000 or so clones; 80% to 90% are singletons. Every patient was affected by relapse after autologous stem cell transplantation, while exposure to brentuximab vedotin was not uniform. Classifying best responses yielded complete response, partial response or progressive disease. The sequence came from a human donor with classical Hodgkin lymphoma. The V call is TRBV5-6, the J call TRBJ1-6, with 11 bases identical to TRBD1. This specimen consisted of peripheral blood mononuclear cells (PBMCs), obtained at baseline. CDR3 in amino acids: CASSGGQGASGSPLHF. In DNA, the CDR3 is TGTGCCAGCAGCGGCGGACAGGGGGCTTCGGGTTCACCCCTCCACTTT.